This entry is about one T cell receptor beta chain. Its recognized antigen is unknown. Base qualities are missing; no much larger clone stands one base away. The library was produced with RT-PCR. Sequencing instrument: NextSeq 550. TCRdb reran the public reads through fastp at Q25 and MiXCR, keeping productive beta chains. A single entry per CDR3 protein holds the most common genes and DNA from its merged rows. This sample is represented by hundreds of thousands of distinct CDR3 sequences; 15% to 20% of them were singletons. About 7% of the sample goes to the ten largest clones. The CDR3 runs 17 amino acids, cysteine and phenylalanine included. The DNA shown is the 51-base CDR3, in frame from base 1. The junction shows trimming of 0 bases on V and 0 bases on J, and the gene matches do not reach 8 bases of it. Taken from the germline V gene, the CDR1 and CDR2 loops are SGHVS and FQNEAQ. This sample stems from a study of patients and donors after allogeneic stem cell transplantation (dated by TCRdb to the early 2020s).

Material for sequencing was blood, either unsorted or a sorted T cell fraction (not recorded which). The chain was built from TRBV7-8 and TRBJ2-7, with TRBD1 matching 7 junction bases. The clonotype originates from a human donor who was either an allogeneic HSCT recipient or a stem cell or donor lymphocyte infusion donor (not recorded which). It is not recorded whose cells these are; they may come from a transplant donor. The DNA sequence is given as TGTGCCAGCAGCTTAGCGGCTAGACAGGGAAGCTCCTACGAGCAGTACTTC. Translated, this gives CASSLAARQGSSYEQYF.